The present entry profiles one TCR beta chain with its context. There is no known antigen for this receptor. Within one base of it there is no much larger clone, and no base qualities were kept. CDR1 SEHNR and CDR2 FQNEAQ are derived from the germline V gene (reference sequence). Trimming accounts for 2 bases at V and 8 bases at J, while the number of junction bases matched to no gene is 6. The CDR3 numbers 14 residues from cysteine through phenylalanine. Only the CDR3 DNA is retained, 42 bases long and in frame from the first base. Libraries were built with the immunoSEQ multiplex PCR assay. For the original study's pipeline: A statistical classification framework was built for diagnosing cytomegalovirus status from the catalog of TCR beta chain sequences. Here the immuneACCESS table is served through TCRdb, limited to in-frame sequences with V and J called. Missing clones are a known gap in these copies; in checked studies unresolved V genes cover under half, and the rest lacks a known reason. Clone size and the V and J calls come from that table; the DNA yielded D and trimming. The sample table holds about 220,000 clones, of which around 88% were seen once. Approximately 2.9% of the sample is taken by the ten largest.

Separate from the roughly 650-subject first cohort, the validation cohort of some 130 subjects was the group to which the donors belonged. This sample is drawn from a study of cytomegalovirus exposure and HLA in healthy donors (dated by TCRdb to about 2017). About the investigation overall: The 500 to 800 repertoires of the first cohort and the 95 to 150 validation repertoires were produced on the same platform, according to a later analysis. The aim of the study was to test whether cataloging public T cell receptors could identify signatures of past pathogen exposure. A separate validation cohort of roughly 130 different subjects was used in addition to the 666-subject first cohort. The study combined high-throughput TCR immunosequencing, statistical association of individual TCRs with disease status, and machine learning to predict cytomegalovirus infection status. Paper-wide results and their limitations: In vitro tests confirmed that a few of the cytomegalovirus-associated TCR beta chains recognize cytomegalovirus antigens. The study listed 150 to 200 TCR beta chains as associated with cytomegalovirus. Subsequent analysis determined that TCRs grouped into clusters in the first cohort also showed a tendency toward co-occurrence across the approximately 110 validation repertoires, and 90% to 95% of cluster scores exceeded 0. According to the authors, the approach could potentially be generalized to other disease states and immunological phenotypes. In both the original and validation cohorts, the classifier was reported to diagnose cytomegalovirus status with high specificity and sensitivity. Most TCR sequences were seen in very few donors, while some public TCRs were found in many individuals. All 120 or so repertoires were used to score co-occurrence in the validation cohort in a later analysis, because that analysis had no HLA typing for the cohort.

Source material: PBMCs. The receptor was derived from a woman aged 18-29 years in good health and CMV-seronegative. This sequence uses TRBV7-9 and TRBJ2-1; 7 middle bases align to TRBD1. The CDR3 protein sequence reads: CASSLSGGVDEQFF. The DNA sequence reads TGTGCCAGCAGCTTATCAGGGGGAGTTGATGAGCAGTTCTTC.